This TCR beta chain was sequenced during a study of monozygotic twins with inflammatory bowel disease. Study outcomes and limitations: Limited power may explain why concordant and discordant twins showed no difference in repertoire similarity. IBD patients exhibited fewer clonotypes shared with other individuals than healthy twins, particularly with disease activity.

CDR3 length equals 15 residues. Per the germline V gene, CDR1 is SGHRS and CDR2 is YFSETQ. UMIs bearing a 6-nucleotide sample barcode were added through template switching. Using the 5' RACE reads, TCRdb records one entry per CDR3 protein without DNA. Recorded for this sample: 400,000 to 500,000 distinct CDR3 sequences. Remarks on this clonotype: What it recognizes is unknown.

This clonotype originated in a human donor with ulcerative colitis or Crohn's disease, or a healthy co-twin of an affected twin (not recorded which). Specimen: blood. The rearrangement links TRBV5-1 to TRBJ2-3; the TCRdb D gene call, TRBD1, has no DNA to confirm it. The CDR3 loop reads CASSPGRGAGDTQYF.